Each of the 21 T cell receptor beta chains below was sequenced from the same sample in a study of T cells in Graves' hyperthyroidism and ophthalmopathy (dated by TCRdb to the late 2010s). The library relied on multiplex PCR. The run used an Illumina HiSeq 2000. TCR beta CDR3 regions were amplified from RNA transcripts. For the first round of RT-PCR on the TCR CDR3, the HTBI primer set was used together with the Qiagen OneStep RT-PCR kit. The public reads were quality trimmed at Q25 with fastp and then assembled into clones with MiXCR by TCRdb, keeping productive beta chains. Rows with a matching CDR3 protein are joined into one entry that keeps the most common DNA and genes. The table for this sample lists roughly 400,000 distinct CDR3 sequences; 15% to 18% of them were counted only once. The top ten hold 25% to 35% of the sample. The material sequenced was blood. The receptor source for this set is a young woman with Graves' hyperthyroidism that later progressed to Graves' ophthalmopathy.

This clonotype was seen only a few times. This CDR3 is CASSLVGGLAGVLSPTYEQYF. CDR3 DNA: TGTGCCAGCAGCTTAGTAGGGGGACTAGCGGGAGTATTGTCCCCAACCTACGAGCAGTACTTC. This chain uses TRBV7-8 with TRBJ2-7, with 14 bases fitting TRBD2. Germline lookup yields CDR1 SGHVS and CDR2 FQNEAQ. The CDR3 has 21 amino acids. After removal of 1 base from V and 2 bases from J, the junction contained 16 bases not matched to a gene. Full variable domain (missing parts from reference TRBV7-8 and TRBJ2-7): GAGVSQSPRYKVAKRGQDVALRCDPISGHVSLFWYQQALGQGPEFLTYFQNEAQLDKSGLPSDRFFAERPEGSVSTLKIQRTQQEDSAVYLCASSLVGGLAGVLSPTYEQYFGPGTRLTVT.

This CDR3 is CASSPQLAGEQFF. The CDR3 nucleotides are TGTGCCAGCAGTCCCCAGTTAGCGGGAGAGCAGTTCTTC. The chain uses TRBV2 and TRBJ2-1; 8 bases are shared with TRBD2. This CDR3 has 13 amino acids. Per the germline V gene, CDR1 is SNHLY and CDR2 is FYNNEI. V trimming: 5 bases; J trimming: 10 bases; junction bases outside the gene matches: 7.

This clonotype was detected many times. This rearrangement joins TRBV28 to TRBJ1-1; D is undetermined. The ends were cut back, 1 base at V and 0 bases at J, with 6 bases in the middle. The CDR3 has 14 residues. CDR1 is MDHEN, CDR2 SYDVKM, per germline. This CDR3 reads CASSLFRLNTEAFF. CDR3 DNA: TGTGCCAGCAGTTTATTCAGGCTGAACACTGAAGCTTTCTTT.

This clonotype was seen more than once but under ten times. The V call is TRBV4-2, the J call TRBJ2-2; 9 nucleotides agree with TRBD1. The V and J ends lost 4 bases and 6 bases, in that order; junction bases with no gene match: 3. Per the germline V gene, CDR1 is LGHNA and CDR2 is YNFKEQ. The CDR3 runs 14 residues. The CDR3 is CASSPWTGAGELFF. CDR3 bases: TGTGCCAGCAGCCCTTGGACAGGGGCCGGGGAGCTGTTTTTT.

The chain couples TRBV9 to TRBJ2-5, with a possible D match to TRBD2 (5 bases). Germline V lookup: CDR1 SGDLS, CDR2 YYNGEE. CDR3 size: 16 residues. V lost 2 bases and J lost 2, with 16 bases in between. The CDR3 protein is CASSVAPRPGQETQYF. The CDR3 DNA follows: TGTGCCAGCAGCGTCGCTCCTAGACCGGGACAAGAGACCCAGTACTTC. Variable domain in full (rest from reference TRBV9 and TRBJ2-5): DSGVTQTPKHLITATGQRVTLRCSPRSGDLSVYWYQQSLDQGLQFLIQYYNGEERAKGNILERFSAQQFPDLHSELNLSSLELGDSALYFCASSVAPRPGQETQYFGPGTRLLVL.

This clonotype was recorded many times. This chain links TRBV27 with TRBJ1-1; TRBD1 aligns across 10 bases. The CDR3 covers 13 residues. V was pared by 5 bases and J by 4 bases, with 1 base of the junction left unmatched. In germline, CDR1 is MNHEY, CDR2 SMNVEV (reference sequence). CDR3 bases: TGTGCCAGCAGTCGGACAGGGGGCACTGAAGCTTTCTTT. The encoded protein is CASSRTGGTEAFF.

A few counts support this clonotype. The V call is TRBV5-6, the J call TRBJ2-7, with a weak D call TRBD1 (6 bases). Germline loops: CDR1 SGHDT, CDR2 YYEEEE. The CDR3 is made up of 13 amino acids. Between the trimmed V and J ends, which lost 3 bases and 3 bases, there was a span of 10 bases. CDR3 nucleotides: TGTGCCAGCAGCTCCCGGACAGACTACGAGCAGTACTTC. This translates into CASSSRTDYEQYF.

This clonotype was seen repeatedly, ten times or more. This chain uses TRBV27 with TRBJ1-2; D remains unclear. Germline V gene sequence: CDR1 MNHEY, CDR2 SMNVEV (reference sequence). The length of the CDR3 is 16 residues. Trimming took off 5 bases at V and 0 bases at J, with 16 bases between the two ends. CDR3 residues: CASSPNPGPSNYGYTF. The CDR3 DNA is TGTGCCAGCAGTCCGAACCCAGGACCATCTAACTATGGCTACACCTTC.

This clonotype has ten or more counts. The rearrangement joins TRBV27 to TRBJ1-5, with 7 nucleotides matching TRBD1. The CDR3 has 14 residues. Germline trimming cut 8 bases from V and 2 bases from J; bases unmatched to any gene: 6. Per the germline V gene, CDR1 is MNHEY and CDR2 is SMNVEV (reference sequence). The CDR3 protein is CASATGFGNQPQHF. The CDR3 DNA sequence: TGTGCCAGCGCGACAGGGTTCGGCAATCAGCCCCAGCATTTT.

This clonotype was observed a handful of times. The V call is TRBV5-4, the J call TRBJ1-3, with no clear D. The CDR3 is made up of 12 amino acids. V lost 1 base and J lost 15, with 14 bases in between. Germline CDR1 reads SGHNT; CDR2 reads YYREEE (reference sequence). CDR3 sequence: CASSLTSGMTYF. DNA for the CDR3: TGTGCCAGCAGCTTGACTAGCGGGATGACATATTTT. Full variable domain (remainder filled in from reference TRBV5-4 and TRBJ1-3): ETGVTQSPTHLIKTRGQQVTLRCSSQSGHNTVSWYQQALGQGPQFIFQYYREEENGRGNFPPRFSGLQFPNYSSELNVNALELDDSALYLCASSLTSGMTYFGEGSWLTVV.

The V gene is TRBV27, the J gene TRBJ2-5, with 14 bases lining up with TRBD2. The ends lost 7 bases at V and 9 bases at J; junction bases unmatched: 13. The V gene's germline CDR1 is MNHEY and CDR2 SMNVEV (reference sequence). This CDR3 comprises 16 residues. CDR3 loop: CASNRGTSGREGAQYF. In nucleotides, the CDR3 is TGTGCCAGCAATAGAGGGACTAGCGGGAGAGAAGGGGCCCAGTACTTC.

Ten or more counts support this clonotype. The rearrangement joins TRBV28 to TRBJ2-5; either TRBD1 or TRBD2 may fit D (5 bases each). CDR3 size: 16 residues. Looked up from germline, CDR1 is MDHEN and CDR2 is SYDVKM. Trimming left V 5 bases short and J 4 bases short, with 20 bases between. The CDR3 region is CASSGLGTHLGETQYF. The CDR3 coding sequence is TGTGCCAGCAGTGGCCTCGGGACCCACCTCGGAGAGACCCAGTACTTC.

This clonotype has a count of ten or more. This chain uses TRBV7-9 with TRBJ2-1; TRBD2 is a possible D gene (5 bases). Deletions cut 5 bases from V and 7 bases from J, with 24 bases between. In germline, CDR1 is SEHNR, CDR2 FQNEAQ (reference sequence). CDR3 size: 17 residues. CDR3 sequence reads: CASSNLIPNTGKNEQFF. The CDR3 bases are TGTGCCAGCAGCAACTTGATACCCAACACCGGGAAAAATGAGCAGTTCTTC.

This clonotype was seen at least ten times. The chain has TRBV28 and TRBJ2-5, with 11 positions matching TRBD2. V shed 10 bases, J shed 1 base, and the junction held 14 bases outside the gene matches. The CDR3 length is 17 residues. Germline V CDR1 and CDR2: MDHEN, SYDVKM. CDR3: CATSRGLAGGVQETQYF. CDR3 bases: TGTGCCACCAGCAGAGGGCTAGCGGGAGGTGTCCAAGAGACCCAGTACTTC.

This clonotype was observed at least ten times. J is TRBJ2-3 and V is TRBV25-1; 10 bases align to TRBD2. CDR3 length equals 19 residues. In germline, CDR1 is MGHDK, CDR2 SYGVNS. With 2 bases clipped from V and 1 base from J, the junction kept 12 bases outside the gene matches. In nucleotides, the CDR3 is TGTGCCAGCAGTGAAGCCACTAGCGGGACCTGGGTCGGCACAGATACGCAGTATTTT. It encodes CASSEATSGTWVGTDTQYF.

This clonotype was seen at least ten times. The rearrangement uses TRBV5-1 and TRBJ2-1; the D is unclear. The germline V gene has CDR1 SGHRS and CDR2 YFSETQ. Trimming shortened V by 4 bases and J by 7 bases, and 15 bases separated the two germline ends. The CDR3 is made up of 14 amino acids. The CDR3: CASSPSFTMNEQFF. The DNA for the CDR3 is TGCGCCAGCAGCCCTTCCTTCACGATGAATGAGCAGTTCTTC.

This clonotype was seen repeatedly, ten times or more. This chain uses TRBV18 with TRBJ1-5; the D is unclear. Germline V gene lookup returns CDR1 KGHSH and CDR2 LQKENI. Trimming cost V 4 bases and J 5 bases, with 15 bases left between them. CDR3 size: 15 residues. CDR3 in amino acids: CASSRRARRDQPQHF. The CDR3 region has the DNA TGTGCCAGCTCACGGCGGGCCAGGCGGGATCAGCCCCAGCATTTT.

This rearrangement joins TRBV27 to TRBJ1-5; D is uncertain. The CDR3 has 15 amino acids. V lost 2 bases, J lost 2 bases, and 10 bases lay in between. The germline CDR1 and CDR2 sequences are MNHEY and SMNVEV (reference sequence). The CDR3 DNA reads as TGTGCCAGCAGTTTAAGCAATAGGGGCAATCAGCCCCAGCATTTT. It encodes CASSLSNRGNQPQHF.

The chain recombines TRBV13 with TRBJ2-6; 7 nucleotides agree with TRBD2. From germline, CDR1 is PRHDT and CDR2 FYEKMQ (reference sequence). Unmatched junction bases numbered 2, after V lost 4 bases and J lost 2 bases. CDR3 length: 15 residues. CDR3 amino acids: CASSSGLAGANVLTF. For the CDR3, the DNA is TGTGCCAGCAGCTCAGGACTAGCTGGGGCCAACGTCCTGACTTTC. Full variable domain (rest looked up from reference TRBV13 and TRBJ2-6): AAGVIQSPRHLIKEKRETATLKCYPIPRHDTVYWYQQGPGQDPQFLISFYEKMQSDKGSIPDRFSAQQFSDYHSELNMSSLELGDSALYFCASSSGLAGANVLTFGAGSRLTVL.

This clonotype was detected many times. CDR3: CASRGAKNIQYF. CDR3 in DNA: TGCGCCAGTAGAGGGGCCAAAAACATTCAGTACTTC. The J gene is TRBJ2-4, the V gene TRBV5-1; possibly TRBD2 for D (5 bases). The CDR3 extends over 12 amino acids. Germline V gives CDR1 SGHRS, CDR2 YFSETQ. Trimming took off 8 bases at V and 1 base at J, with 7 bases between the two ends.

This sequence joins TRBV6-2 or TRBV6-3 and TRBJ2-1; D may be TRBD2 (6 bases). This CDR3 is 16 amino acids long. V shed 5 bases and J shed 2 bases, with 16 bases lying between them. Germline values: CDR1 MNHEY, CDR2 SVGEGT. The CDR3 sequence is CASSALSGETYNEQFF. The CDR3 nucleotides read TGTGCCAGCAGTGCCCTATCGGGAGAAACCTACAATGAGCAGTTCTTC.